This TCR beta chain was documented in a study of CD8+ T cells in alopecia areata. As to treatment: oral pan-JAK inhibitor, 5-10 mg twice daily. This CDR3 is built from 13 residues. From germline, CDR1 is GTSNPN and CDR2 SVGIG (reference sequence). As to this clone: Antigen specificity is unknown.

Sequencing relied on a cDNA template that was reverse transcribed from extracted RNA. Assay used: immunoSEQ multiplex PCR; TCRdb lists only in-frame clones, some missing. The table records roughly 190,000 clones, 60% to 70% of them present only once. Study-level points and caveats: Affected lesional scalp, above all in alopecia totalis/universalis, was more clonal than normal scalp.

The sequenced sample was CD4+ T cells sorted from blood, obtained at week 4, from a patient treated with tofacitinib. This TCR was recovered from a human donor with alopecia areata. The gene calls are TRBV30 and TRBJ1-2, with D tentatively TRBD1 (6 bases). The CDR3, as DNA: TGTGCAGTTACACGGGGGGCTGGCTATGGCTACACCTTC. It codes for CAVTRGAGYGYTF.